These 15 T cell receptor beta chains were all obtained from the same sample, sequenced in a study of T-cell memory formation after mild COVID-19. TCRdb re-analysed the 5' RACE reads in MiXCR, keeping a single row per CDR3 protein. Found here are over 350,000 distinct CDR3 sequences, roughly a quarter of them singletons; the top ten hold 7.5% to 10%. Sequences were obtained from PBMCs or a T cell subset sorted from them (not recorded which). These receptors were obtained from an adult woman who had mild COVID-19 (a few samples of this study predate the infection). Cell type and time point are not known.

This clonotype was recorded at least ten times. The gene calls are TRBV29-1 and TRBJ2-1, with a possible D match to TRBD2 (5 bases). The CDR3 sequence is 13 residues long. From germline, CDR1 is SQVTM and CDR2 ANQGSEA. The V end lost 7 bases, the J end lost 0 bases, and 10 bases lay between the germline ends. CDR3 residues: CSGRGSSYNEQFF. CDR3 DNA: TGCAGCGGCCGAGGGAGCTCCTACAATGAGCAGTTCTTC.

The chain links TRBV3-1 to TRBJ2-7; weak D call: TRBD1 (5 bases). Per germline, CDR1 LGHDT and CDR2 YNNKEL (reference sequence). V was trimmed by 0 bases and J by 9 bases, leaving 12 bases between them. This CDR3 region has 13 residues. The CDR3 DNA follows: TGTGCCAGCAGCCAAGAGGTCCGGCAGGGGCAGTACTTC. Translation: CASSQEVRQGQYF.

The CDR3 loop reads CASSSGVQQYF. CDR3 in DNA: TGTGCCAGCAGCTCAGGGGTCCAGCAGTACTTC. The J gene is TRBJ2-7, the V gene TRBV11-2; a possible D gene is TRBD1 (6 bases). Germline loops: CDR1 SGHAT, CDR2 FQNNGV. The CDR3 extends over 11 amino acids. Trimming took off 4 bases at V and 8 bases at J, with 9 bases between the two ends.

In this sample, this clonotype turned up a few times. This sequence joins TRBV5-6 and TRBJ2-1; 7 bases line up with TRBD2. V trimming: 3 bases; J trimming: 5 bases; junction bases outside the gene matches: 17. CDR1 and CDR2 (germline): SGHDT, YYEEEE. There are 18 residues in the CDR3. The CDR3 loop reads CASSSYIMDGEGHNEQFF. Written as DNA, the CDR3 is TGTGCCAGCAGCTCCTATATTATGGACGGGGAGGGGCACAATGAGCAGTTCTTC. Full variable domain (remainder filled in from reference TRBV5-6 and TRBJ2-1): DAGVTQSPTHLIKTRGQQVTLRCSPKSGHDTVSWYQQALGQGPQFIFQYYEEEERQRGNFPDRFSGHQFPNYSSELNVNALLLGDSALYLCASSSYIMDGEGHNEQFFGPGTRLTVL.

The genes are TRBV7-9 and TRBJ2-1; D may match TRBD1 or TRBD2 (5 bases each). The CDR3 has 16 residues. CDR1 SEHNR and CDR2 FQNEAQ come from the germline V gene (reference sequence). V lost 2 bases to trimming and J lost 3 bases, with 14 bases between them. The CDR3 DNA follows: TGTGCCAGCAGCTTAACGGCCGGGACCTTCTACAATGAGCAGTTCTTC. Its protein is CASSLTAGTFYNEQFF.

The chain combines TRBV5-6 with TRBJ2-3, with 8 positions matching TRBD1. J gave up 6 bases and V 4 bases, and 13 bases lay outside the gene matches. The CDR3 is 16 amino acids. Per the germline V gene, CDR1 is SGHDT and CDR2 is YYEEEE. CDR3 DNA sequence: TGTGCCAGCAGCCCCAGACAGGGGTCGGAGGGGGATACGCAGTATTTT. Amino acid sequence: CASSPRQGSEGDTQYF.

This clonotype was picked up a small number of times. This chain connects TRBV12-3 or TRBV12-4 to TRBJ1-2; no definite D call. The V end was cut by 6 bases, the J end by 4 bases, with 9 bases between. This CDR3 comprises 12 residues. The CDR3 DNA is TGTGCCAGCAGCCCTAGGGCCTATGGCTACACCTTC. It translates to CASSPRAYGYTF.

This clonotype was recorded a few times. The chain has TRBV7-8 and TRBJ1-4; TRBD1 agrees at 9 bases. This CDR3 contains 16 residues. The J segment lost 7 bases and the V segment lost 5 bases, leaving 11 bases of the junction unmatched. Per the germline V gene, CDR1 is SGHVS and CDR2 is FQNEAQ. CDR3 DNA: TGTGCCAGCAGCGAAGGGCCGGGACAGGGAACTGAAAAACTGTTTTTT. Protein product: CASSEGPGQGTEKLFF.

In its sample, this clonotype was seen a few times. The V and J genes are TRBV7-3 and TRBJ2-3; no definite D call. Germline values: CDR1 SGHTA, CDR2 FQGTGA. The V gene lost 8 bases and the J gene lost 1 base, with 10 bases spanning the gap. CDR3 size: 13 residues. CDR3 bases: TGTGCCAGCTCTGGCCAGGGCACAGATACGCAGTATTTT. Translation: CASSGQGTDTQYF.

This clonotype was detected ten times or more. The genes are TRBV6-2 or TRBV6-3 and TRBJ2-7, with D hard to call. The CDR3 has 14 amino acids. Germline loops: CDR1 MNHEY, CDR2 SVGEGT. Trimming pared 6 bases from V and 0 bases from J, leaving 12 bases between. CDR3 region: CASRLTGSSYEQYF. In DNA form, the CDR3 reads TGTGCCAGCAGACTCACGGGTTCCTCCTACGAGCAGTACTTC.

The table lists this clonotype with a few counts. The chain recombines TRBV12-3 or TRBV12-4 with TRBJ1-1, with D unclear. V shed 4 bases and J shed 0 bases, with 12 bases lying between them. The CDR3 sequence is 15 residues long. The DNA for the CDR3 is TGTGCCAGCAGTTACCGGGAGGGTCTGAACACTGAAGCTTTCTTT. Translated, it gives CASSYREGLNTEAFF.

The chain links TRBV5-6 to TRBJ1-1; D unclear. This CDR3 has 13 amino acids. Trimming stripped 2 bases from V and 3 bases from J, with 8 bases between. In germline, CDR1 is SGHDT, CDR2 YYEEEE. CDR3 sequence: CASSLLLHTEAFF. DNA for the CDR3: TGTGCCAGCAGCTTATTACTCCACACTGAAGCTTTCTTT.

This clonotype was seen more than once but under ten times. This rearrangement joins TRBV6-5 to TRBJ2-5; TRBD1 might be the D (5 bases). Germline CDR1 MNHEY, CDR2 SVGAGI. V lost 1 base and J 5 bases, leaving 23 bases between the germline ends. The CDR3 runs to 18 residues. CDR3 sequence: CASSYYPSSAPAGETQYF. The CDR3 region has the DNA TGTGCCAGCAGTTACTACCCATCCTCGGCTCCCGCAGGGGAGACCCAGTACTTC.

This clonotype was counted only a few times. The CDR3 sequence: CASSQGQRGPRGELFF. The CDR3 nucleotides read TGTGCCAGCAGCCAAGGCCAGCGGGGTCCGCGGGGGGAGCTGTTTTTT. The rearrangement uses TRBV3-1 and TRBJ2-2; 7 bases are shared with TRBD2. V lost 1 base, J lost 8 bases, and 10 bases stayed unmatched. The CDR3 is made up of 16 amino acids. The germline V gene has CDR1 LGHDT and CDR2 YNNKEL (reference sequence).

J is TRBJ2-1 and V is TRBV7-8, with 9 bases identical to TRBD2. After removal of 1 base from V and 4 bases from J, the junction contained 11 bases not matched to a gene. The CDR3 runs to 18 residues. CDR1 SGHVS and CDR2 FQNEAQ come from the germline V gene. The CDR3 sequence is CASSLGSTGTSLYNEQFF. The CDR3 DNA is TGTGCCAGCAGCTTAGGCTCAACCGGGACTAGCCTTTACAATGAGCAGTTCTTC.